This T cell receptor (beta chain) was profiled in a study of blood T cell repertoires in COVID-19. The method was immunoSEQ multiplex PCR; TCRdb's version includes in-frame clones alone and lacks a portion of them. The sample has about 250,000 clones, over 80% seen once. The sample taken for sequencing was peripheral blood. This TCR was sampled from a man aged 40-55 years with acute or convalescent COVID-19.

CDR3 in DNA: TGTGCCAGCAGCCCCGAGGGGCGGGGAACTGAAGCTTTCTTT. It encodes CASSPEGRGTEAFF. This chain links TRBV7-9 with TRBJ1-1; tentatively, D is TRBD1 (5 bases). The CDR3 totals 14 residues. Germline V CDR1 and CDR2: SEHNR, FQNEAQ (reference sequence). Trimming removed 5 bases from V and 5 bases from J, with 15 bases in between.